This T cell receptor (beta chain) comes out of a study of cytomegalovirus exposure and HLA in healthy donors. This clone was found once. Measured with immunoSEQ multiplex PCR; TCRdb has only the in-frame clones, and not every one. The sample lists about 360,000 clones, 70% to 90% occurring once. Trimming cost V 0 bases and J 6 bases, with 12 bases left between them. CDR3 length: 15 amino acids. The sequence was obtained from a woman younger than 30 in good health and CMV-seronegative. The chain joins TRBV23-1 to TRBJ1-5, with a tentative D call TRBD1 (5 bases). TRBV23-1 is an ORF for which the function is uncertain. The sequencing sample was made of PBMCs. For the CDR3, the DNA is TGCGCCAGCAGTCAATCCATCTGGGGCTGTCAGCCCCAGCATTTT. As protein: CASSQSIWGCQPQHF.